This T cell receptor beta chain was sequenced in a study of T cells in women clearing cervical HPV infection. Study as a whole: Case blood drawn at lesion detection; control blood after infection cleared. With HLA typing for only a few women, HLA confounding remains possible.

immunoSEQ multiplex PCR used an average of roughly 1,100 ng genomic DNA. Profiled with immunoSEQ multiplex PCR; TCRdb holds only in-frame clones, not every one. The repertoire table contains 30,000 to 35,000 clones. Regarding this clone: The read terminates 3 residues ahead of where the CDR3 ends, so the germline J gene completes it.

V shed 3 bases and J 5 bases; nucleotides not matched to a gene: 10. The CDR3 has 16 residues. Looked up from germline, CDR1 is KGHSH and CDR2 is LQKENI. The sequenced sample consisted of blood buffy coat. The receptor was derived from a woman between 18 and 70 years old with a cervical HPV16 infection that either progressed to CIN3+ or cleared (not recorded which). V gene TRBV18 combines with J gene TRBJ2-1; 7 bases match TRBD2. The CDR3 loop reads CASSPVYAGVNNEQFF. The CDR3 DNA, read in part, is TGTGCCAGCTCACCGGTTTACGCGGGAGTCAACAATGAG.